A selection of T cell receptor beta chains follows, all from one sample in a study of shared T cell receptors in the human thymus. This table comes from immunoSEQ multiplex PCR, and its TCRdb copy is limited to in-frame clones, with some not included. The sample lists almost 550,000 clones; about four fifths were seen once. The same data also contributed to another study, on human thymus T cells.

What was sequenced was thymocytes. The receptors here all came from a boy under two years old with a congenital heart defect. Both conserved end residues are part of each CDR3. A D gene is named only where the DNA matches it firmly. Rows give clone size only sometimes, using once, few, many, or a class for an expanded clone.

TRBV29-1	NA	TRBJ1-1	13	NA	TGCAGCGGTAACAGGTTTCCAAACACTGAAGCTTTCTTT	CSGNRFPNTEAFF
TRBV7-6	once	TRBJ2-7	16	NA	TGTGCCAGCAGCCCCCGGGCGGGTCCCGGGAGCTACGAGCAGTACTTC	CASSPRAGPGSYEQYF
TRBV29-1	NA	TRBJ1-4	12	NA	TGCAGCGTTGATCGGGGTGGGGAAAAACTGTTTTTT	CSVDRGGEKLFF
TRBV7-2	NA	TRBJ2-5	14	NA	TGTGCCAGCAGCTCACGTAGGGGGGGGGAGACCCAGTACTTC	CASSSRRGGETQYF
TRBV19	NA	TRBJ1-2	14	TRBD1	TGTGCCAGTAGTCCCAAGACAGGGGCCGGTGGCTACACCTTC	CASSPKTGAGGYTF
TRBV15	NA	TRBJ2-3	17	TRBD2	TGTGCCACCAGCAGAGCGGGCCAGCGGGAGGAGCTTCCTACGCAGTATTTT	CATSRAGQREELPTQYF
TRBV7-6	few	TRBJ2-7	15	TRBD1	TGTGCCAGCAGCCACCGGACAGGGGCGTCCTACGAGCAGTACTTC	CASSHRTGASYEQYF
TRBV18	few	TRBJ2-5	16	NA	TGTGCCAGCTCACAACCTAGCTCCGCCAATCAAGAGACCCAGTACTTC	CASSQPSSANQETQYF
TRBV19	few	TRBJ2-7	14	NA	TGTGCCAGTAGTCTAAGCGGGCTCTCTAAGGAGCAGTACTTC	CASSLSGLSKEQYF
TRBV6-6	NA	TRBJ2-7	14	NA	TGTGCCAGCAGTAATAGGGGGAGCTCCTACGAGCAGTACTTC	CASSNRGSSYEQYF
TRBV4-2	NA	TRBJ2-1	16	TRBD2	TGTGCCAGCAGCCAAGGGACTAGCGGGACCTACAATGAGCAGTTCTTC	CASSQGTSGTYNEQFF
TRBV6-1	few	TRBJ2-5	18	NA	TGTGCCAGCAGTGAAGTAACTCCCCCCCATGGTCTCCAAGAGACCCAGTACTTC	CASSEVTPPHGLQETQYF
TRBV18	NA	TRBJ2-5	13	NA	TGTGCCAGCTCAATAGAGGGAGTGGAGACCCAGTACTTC	CASSIEGVETQYF
TRBV4-3	few	TRBJ2-1	17	TRBD2	TGCGCCAGCAGCCAAGAGCGGTGGCGGGAGCCCTACAATGAGCAGTTCTTC	CASSQERWREPYNEQFF
TRBV10-1	NA	TRBJ2-5	15	TRBD2	TGCGCCAGCAGTTTAGCGGGACCCCGTTCGGAGACCCAGTACTTC	CASSLAGPRSETQYF
TRBV12-5	once	TRBJ2-4	16	TRBD2	TGTGCTAGTGGTTCGACTAGCGGTCGGGGCCAAAACATTCAGTACTTC	CASGSTSGRGQNIQYF
TRBV7-2	once	TRBJ2-7	15	NA	TGTGCCAGCAGCTTCAGGCCCGGTCGGGGGTGCGAGCAGTACTTC	CASSFRPGRGCEQYF
TRBV10-1	NA	TRBJ2-7	15	NA	TGCGCCAGCAGTGATTTTCATGGACATACCTACGAGCAGTACTTC	CASSDFHGHTYEQYF
TRBV4-2	NA	TRBJ1-5	14	NA	TGTGCCAGCAGCTCACAGGGAATCAATCAGCCCCAGCATTTT	CASSSQGINQPQHF
TRBV6-6	NA	TRBJ2-2	13	NA	TGTGCCAGCAGTAAGAGTCGGTCCGGGGAGCTGTTTTTT	CASSKSRSGELFF
TRBV6-6	once	TRBJ2-7	15	TRBD2	TGTGCCAGCAGTTACTCGCGCCAGCGGGACTACGAGCAGTACTTC	CASSYSRQRDYEQYF
TRBV7-9	few	TRBJ2-7	13	NA	TGTGCCAGCAGCTTAGATCTGAGTGACGAGCAGTACTTC	CASSLDLSDEQYF
TRBV28	few	TRBJ2-5	12	NA	TGTGCCAGCAGTCCCTACCTAGAGACCCAGTACTTC	CASSPYLETQYF
TRBV4-1	NA	TRBJ2-7	18	NA	TGCGCCAGCAGCCCAACCGCCCCGGACAGAGGGAAAACCTACGAGCAGTACTTC	CASSPTAPDRGKTYEQYF
TRBV30	NA	TRBJ2-2	17	TRBD2	TGTGCCTGGAGTTCGATCCCGGGCGGGAGAGGCGCCGGGGAGCTGTTTTTT	CAWSSIPGGRGAGELFF
TRBV7-8	NA	TRBJ2-1	17	TRBD1	TGTGCCAGCAGCCTCAGCATAAACAGGGGAGACTACAATGAGCAGTTCTTC	CASSLSINRGDYNEQFF
TRBV5-5	once	TRBJ2-5	14	NA	TGTGCCAGCGAATGGTCAGGGCGTATTGAGACCCAGTACTTC	CASEWSGRIETQYF
TRBV18	NA	TRBJ2-4	16	TRBD1	TGTGCCAGCTCACCACCGTGGGACAGGGATTTACACATTCAGTACTTC	CASSPPWDRDLHIQYF
TRBV5-1	few	TRBJ2-6	20	TRBD2	TGCGCCAGCAGCCCGGGGGGGACTAGCGGAGCGGTCTCTGGGGCCAACGTCCTGACTTTC	CASSPGGTSGAVSGANVLTF
TRBV27	NA	TRBJ2-2	14	NA	TGTGCCAGCAGCCGTTACAGATACGTCGGGGAGCTGTTTTTT	CASSRYRYVGELFF
TRBV2	NA	TRBJ2-5	15	NA	TGTGCCAGCACCCGACGCCGGGGGGCGGAAGAGACCCAGTACTTC	CASTRRRGAEETQYF
TRBV6-5	NA	TRBJ2-1	14	TRBD2	TGTGCCAGCAACCGACTAGCGGGAGGGACTGAGCAGTTCTTC	CASNRLAGGTEQFF
TRBV10-1	few	TRBJ2-3	17	TRBD2	TGCGCCAGCAGTGATATTGGGCTAGCGGGAGGGACAGATACGCAGTATTTT	CASSDIGLAGGTDTQYF
TRBV6-5	few	TRBJ1-4	13	NA	TGTGCCAGCAGTTACAGGGAGGATGAAAAACTGTTTTTT	CASSYREDEKLFF
TRBV4-3	NA	TRBJ2-2	16	NA	TGCGCCAGCAGCCGCCCGGGTCCTCTAAACACCGGGGAGCTGTTTTTT	CASSRPGPLNTGELFF
TRBV2	NA	TRBJ2-7	17	NA	TGTGCCAGCAGGAACGTCCCTCTCGACAGGAGCTCCTACGAGCAGTACTTC	CASRNVPLDRSSYEQYF
TRBV6-5	NA	TRBJ2-3	14	TRBD2	TGTGCCAGCAGCGGGACTAGGAGGGCAGATACGCAGTATTTT	CASSGTRRADTQYF
TRBV4-2	NA	TRBJ2-3	16	TRBD2	TGTGCCAGCAGCCGAACCTCGCTAGCGGGAGTGTATACGCAGTATTTT	CASSRTSLAGVYTQYF
TRBV27	NA	TRBJ1-2	19	NA	TGTGCCAGCAGTCCCCTACGTCGGTGTCTTCTACCTTCTAACTATGGCTACACCTTC	CASSPLRRCLLPSNYGYTF
TRBV30	once	TRBJ2-4	13	NA	TGTGCCTGGAGGAGGCAAAGAGGGAACATTCAGTACTTC	CAWRRQRGNIQYF
TRBV27	NA	TRBJ1-5	16	NA	TGTGCCAGCAGTTCGGTCCCATTTCCTTACAATCAGCCCCAGCATTTT	CASSSVPFPYNQPQHF
TRBV12-5	NA	TRBJ2-7	16	NA	TGTGCTAGTGGTTTGCCCCGGGAGTTACCTACGACTGAGCAGTACTTC	CASGLPRELPTTEQYF
TRBV19	few	TRBJ2-7	15	TRBD2	TGTGCCAGTAGTATTGGACTAGCGGACTCCTACGAGCAGTACTTC	CASSIGLADSYEQYF
TRBV6-1	NA	TRBJ2-2	16	NA	TGTGCCAGCAGTGAATTGCACCCTGTCGGCACCGGGGAGCTGTTTTTT	CASSELHPVGTGELFF
TRBV6-6	NA	TRBJ2-1	16	TRBD2	TGTGCCAGCAGTTTGGTAGCGGGAGGGCTATATAATGAGCAGTTCTTC	CASSLVAGGLYNEQFF
TRBV2	once	TRBJ1-3	15	TRBD1	TGTGCCAGCAGTTGTGAACAGGGGGAAAGAAACACCATATATTTT	CASSCEQGERNTIYF
TRBV10-1	NA	TRBJ2-1	17	NA	TGCGCCAGCAGTGGGGCCGGGCGGGATCCATGGGGAAATGAGCAGTTCTTC	CASSGAGRDPWGNEQFF
TRBV27	few	TRBJ2-1	15	NA	TGTGCCAGCACCCCCGGGGAAGCCCCCTACAATGAGCAGTTCTTC	CASTPGEAPYNEQFF
TRBV2	NA	TRBJ2-1	16	NA	TGTGCCAGCAGTGAAGTTAGGCTAGCGCCGAGGTCAGAGCAGTTCTTC	CASSEVRLAPRSEQFF
TRBV5-6	NA	TRBJ2-5	15	TRBD2	TGTGCCAGCAGTTACGGACTAGCGGGAGTGAGGACCCAGTACTTC	CASSYGLAGVRTQYF
TRBV6-1	NA	TRBJ1-5	17	NA	TGTGCCAGCAGTGAAACGGCAGGTCTTGATAGCAATCAGCCCCAGCATTTT	CASSETAGLDSNQPQHF
TRBV4-1	NA	TRBJ1-1	15	NA	TGCGCCAGCAGCCAGGGGCTTAGGGGATCAACTGAAGCTTTCTTT	CASSQGLRGSTEAFF
TRBV28	NA	TRBJ2-4	14	TRBD2	TGTGCCAGCGGCATGAATGGGACTAGCGGCATTCAGTACTTC	CASGMNGTSGIQYF
TRBV29-1	NA	TRBJ2-7	13	NA	TGCAGCGTTGGGGGGGGACAAGGACGAGAGCAGTACTTC	CSVGGGQGREQYF
TRBV27	NA	TRBJ2-7	13	NA	TGTGCCAGCAGTTCCGGACACACCTACGAGCAGTACTTC	CASSSGHTYEQYF